A single sample gave rise to the 27 T cell receptor beta chains below, sequenced in a study of blood T cell repertoires in COVID-19. The assay was immunoSEQ multiplex PCR, and TCRdb's table has in-frame clones only and misses some. The sample has some 220,000 clones; more than 70% are singletons. Sequencing used peripheral blood. The origin of the receptors is a human donor in a cohort sampled during active COVID-19.

This chain joins TRBV6-6 and TRBJ2-1, with 11 positions matching TRBD2. V dropped 5 bases and J dropped 4; count of bases not matched to a gene: 16. This CDR3 has 19 residues. Per the germline V gene, CDR1 is MNHNY and CDR2 is SVGAGI (reference sequence). CDR3 DNA: TGTGCCAGCAGTCAAACGGGTCGGAGTAGCGGGGGGGGATACAATGAGCAGTTCTTC. Amino acids: CASSQTGRSSGGGYNEQFF.

The chain has TRBV27 and TRBJ2-7, with 8 bases matching TRBD2. After removal of 2 bases from V and 5 bases from J, the junction contained 5 bases not matched to a gene. Looked up from germline, CDR1 is MNHEY and CDR2 is SMNVEV (reference sequence). This CDR3 is built from 14 residues. The CDR3: CASSLAGGLNEQYF. The DNA for the CDR3 is TGTGCCAGCAGTTTAGCGGGAGGCCTTAACGAGCAGTACTTC.

The CDR3 DNA follows: TGCGCCAGCAGCTTGGCTCAGGGTTCGACTGAAGCTTTCTTT. Its protein is CASSLAQGSTEAFF. The chain couples TRBV5-1 to TRBJ1-1; D is possibly TRBD1 (5 bases). Trimming cost V 0 bases and J 5 bases, with 11 bases left between them. The CDR3 sequence is 14 residues long. CDR1 is SGHRS and CDR2 is YFSETQ in the germline V gene.

The V call is TRBV19, the J call TRBJ2-7, with TRBD1 as a possible D gene (5 bases). The germline V gene has CDR1 LNHDA and CDR2 SQIVND (reference sequence). The V end was cut by 6 bases, the J end by 6 bases, with 12 bases between. This CDR3 comprises 12 residues. The DNA for the CDR3 is TGTGCCAGTAGCAAGGGGCGCGGCGAGCAGTACTTC. It yields the protein CASSKGRGEQYF.

This rearrangement joins TRBV2 to TRBJ2-7; 10 bases agree with TRBD1. The CDR3 totals 14 residues. V trimming: 8 bases; J trimming: 4 bases; junction bases outside the gene matches: 8. Germline CDR1 SNHLY, CDR2 FYNNEI. In nucleotides, the CDR3 is TGTGCCAGCGTTGAGGACAGGGGGGAATACGAGCAGTACTTC. It codes for CASVEDRGEYEQYF.

This clone was counted only a few times. V is TRBV7-3 and J is TRBJ1-1, with D uncertain. Germline assignment: CDR1 SGHTA and CDR2 FQGTGA. The length of the CDR3 is 14 residues. V lost 10 bases and J lost 10, with 25 bases in between. CDR3: CATKASIGEGRAFF. CDR3 nucleotides: TGTGCCACCAAAGCTTCAATCGGCGAGGGTCGAGCTTTCTTT.

The chain employs TRBV12-3 or TRBV12-4 and TRBJ2-7; D gene unclear. CDR3 length: 11 residues. Trimming removed 6 bases from V and 4 bases from J, with 7 bases in between. CDR3 bases: TGTGCCAGCAGAATAGATTACGAGCAGTACTTC. It encodes CASRIDYEQYF.

This chain links TRBV7-9 with TRBJ2-3; 9 bases line up with TRBD2. The length of the CDR3 is 13 residues. Germline V gene lookup returns CDR1 SEHNR and CDR2 FQNEAQ (reference sequence). Trimming removed 3 bases from V and 7 bases from J; junction bases left unmatched: 2. The CDR3 loop reads CASSFAGGYTQYF. CDR3 DNA: TGTGCCAGCAGCTTTGCGGGAGGGTATACGCAGTATTTT.

The chain recombines TRBV7-9 with TRBJ1-2; D is undetermined. The germline gives CDR1 SEHNR, CDR2 FQNEAQ (reference sequence). The CDR3 is made up of 14 amino acids. V gave up 3 bases and J gave up 6 bases, with 14 bases separating them. This CDR3 is CASSFGRREDGYTF. The CDR3 bases are TGTGCCAGCAGCTTCGGCAGGAGGGAGGATGGCTACACCTTC.

Comments on this clone: Other DNA sequences in the sample encode the same CDR3. The rearrangement uses TRBV7-2 and TRBJ1-5; maybe TRBD1 (5 bases). The CDR3 is made up of 15 amino acids. Germline V gene data show CDR1 as SGHTA and CDR2 as FQGNSA. V was clipped by 0 bases and J by 2 bases, with 8 bases between them. CDR3 coding DNA: TGTGCCAGCAGCTTAGCAGGGGTTGGCAATCAGCCCCAGCATTTT. This codes for CASSLAGVGNQPQHF.

This clone was seen a handful of times. J is TRBJ2-1 and V is TRBV24-1; D remains ambiguous. The germline V gene has CDR1 KGHDR and CDR2 SFDVKD. This CDR3 has 13 residues. V was pared by 2 bases and J by 5 bases, with 6 bases between. CDR3 DNA sequence: TGTGCCACCAGTGATTCCCGCGACAATGAGCAGTTCTTC. It encodes CATSDSRDNEQFF.

The chain recombines TRBV19 with TRBJ2-3; possibly TRBD1 for D (6 bases). This CDR3 region has 14 residues. Germline CDR1 reads LNHDA; CDR2 reads SQIVND (reference sequence). The germline V and J ends were trimmed by 6 bases and 2 bases, with 12 bases remaining between them. Here the CDR3 reads CASSTGLSTDTQYF. DNA of the CDR3: TGTGCCAGTAGCACAGGGTTGTCCACAGATACGCAGTATTTT.

The chain joins TRBV6-5 to TRBJ1-5; possible D gene TRBD1, 5 bases. CDR1 and CDR2 (germline): MNHEY, SVGAGI. This CDR3 is 15 amino acids long. Trimming left V 6 bases short and J 2 bases short, with 14 bases between. The CDR3 reads CASRVGLRGNQPQHF. For the CDR3, the DNA is TGTGCCAGCAGGGTGGGACTCAGGGGCAATCAGCCCCAGCATTTT.

The chain links TRBV28 to TRBJ1-3; 7 bases agree with TRBD1. Germline CDR1 and CDR2: MDHEN and SYDVKM. The CDR3 covers 15 residues. Trimming cost V 2 bases and J 2 bases; bases outside gene matches: 3. The CDR3 DNA reads TGTGCCAGCAGTTTACCGCAGGGGGCTGGAAACACCATATATTTT. Protein sequence: CASSLPQGAGNTIYF.

This chain uses TRBV2 with TRBJ1-1; possible D gene TRBD1, 5 bases. The CDR3 spans 13 residues. V was clipped by 6 bases and J by 4 bases, with 12 bases between them. Germline V CDR1 and CDR2: SNHLY, FYNNEI. The CDR3 sequence is CASSMDGGTEAFF. DNA of the CDR3: TGTGCCAGCAGCATGGACGGGGGCACTGAAGCTTTCTTT. The complete variable domain, with remaining parts taken from reference TRBV2 and TRBJ1-1, reads EPEVTQTPSHQVTQMGQEVILRCVPISNHLYFYWYRQILGQKVEFLVSFYNNEISEKSEIFDDQFSVERPDGSNFTLKIRSTKLEDSAMYFCASSMDGGTEAFFGQGTRLTVV.

This chain uses TRBV5-8 with TRBJ1-1; D uncertain. Per germline, CDR1 SGHTS and CDR2 YDEGEE. This CDR3 region has 13 residues. Trimming left V 1 base short and J 5 bases short, with 9 bases between. The CDR3 sequence: CASSLNFRTEAFF. The CDR3 coding sequence is TGTGCCAGCAGCTTGAATTTTCGGACTGAAGCTTTCTTT. Drawing the rest from reference TRBV5-8 and TRBJ1-1, the complete variable domain is EAGVTQSPTHLIKTRGQQATLRCSPISGHTSVYWYQQALGLGLQFLLWYDEGEERNRGNFPPRFSGRQFPNYSSELNVNALELEDSALYLCASSLNFRTEAFFGQGTRLTVV.

V is TRBV6-5 and J is TRBJ1-5; 9 bases align to TRBD1. CDR3 length: 14 residues. V was pared by 2 bases and J by 4 bases, with 0 bases of the junction left unmatched. Germline lookup yields CDR1 MNHEY and CDR2 SVGAGI. The CDR3 sequence is CASSYDRGNQPQHF. The CDR3 coding sequence is TGTGCCAGCAGTTACGACAGGGGGAATCAGCCCCAGCATTTT.

J is TRBJ1-1 and V is TRBV28; no clear D. The CDR3 length is 15 residues. V was clipped by 2 bases and J by 1 base, with 11 bases between them. CDR1 is MDHEN and CDR2 is SYDVKM in the germline V gene. The CDR3 here is CASSLMRAGNTEAFF. The CDR3 DNA is TGTGCCAGCAGTTTAATGAGGGCCGGGAACACTGAAGCTTTCTTT.

J is TRBJ1-1 and V is TRBV15; a weak D match, TRBD1 (6 bases). Looked up from germline, CDR1 is LNHNV and CDR2 is YYDKDF (reference sequence). CDR3 size: 15 residues. V lost 0 bases and J 4 bases, leaving 12 bases between the germline ends. The CDR3 region has the DNA TGTGCCACCAGCAGAGACAGGGGCGCCCTCACTGAAGCTTTCTTT. Protein: CATSRDRGALTEAFF.

This chain connects TRBV2 to TRBJ2-4; D call uncertain. Trimming removed 6 bases at V and 6 bases at J, with 18 bases between. Germline values: CDR1 SNHLY, CDR2 FYNNEI. The CDR3 loop spans 15 amino acids. For the CDR3, the DNA is TGTGCCAGCAGGGGTCAAAGCGTCGGTAGAAACATTCAGTACTTC. Protein product: CASRGQSVGRNIQYF. Full variable domain (rest looked up from reference TRBV2 and TRBJ2-4): EPEVTQTPSHQVTQMGQEVILRCVPISNHLYFYWYRQILGQKVEFLVSFYNNEISEKSEIFDDQFSVERPDGSNFTLKIRSTKLEDSAMYFCASRGQSVGRNIQYFGAGTRLSVL.

There are a few counts of this clone. As DNA, the CDR3 is TGTGCCAGCAGTTTGACAGCTAATCAGCCCCAGCATTTT. Translation gives CASSLTANQPQHF. The V and J genes are TRBV6-6 and TRBJ1-5; D is possibly TRBD1 (5 bases). The CDR3 length is 13 residues. The germline V and J ends were trimmed by 4 bases and 4 bases, with 8 bases remaining between them. Germline assignment: CDR1 MNHNY and CDR2 SVGAGI (reference sequence).

The J gene is TRBJ1-1, the V gene TRBV6-1; D is perhaps TRBD1 (6 bases). The CDR3 is 15 amino acids. Trimming took off 2 bases at V and 4 bases at J, with 14 bases between the two ends. Germline lookup yields CDR1 MNHNS and CDR2 SASEGT. The CDR3 DNA follows: TGTGCCAGCAGTGAACTTGGACAGAGTGGCACTGAAGCTTTCTTT. Amino acid sequence: CASSELGQSGTEAFF.

This clone was recorded only once. J is TRBJ2-5 and V is TRBV7-2, with a possible D match to TRBD1 (6 bases). This CDR3 region has 13 residues. Germline CDR1 and CDR2: SGHTA and FQGNSA. The V end lost 1 base, the J end lost 5 bases, and 8 bases lay between the germline ends. The CDR3 reads CASSLVRGETQYF. CDR3 DNA: TGTGCCAGCAGCTTAGTGAGGGGGGAGACCCAGTACTTC.

This rearrangement joins TRBV6-2 or TRBV6-3 to TRBJ1-4; D is perhaps TRBD1 (6 bases). Trimming left V 4 bases short and J 8 bases short, with 14 bases between. This CDR3 is 14 amino acids long. Germline CDR1 is MNHEY and CDR2 is SVGEGT. The CDR3 protein is CASSSQGGSEKLFF. The CDR3 region has the DNA TGTGCCAGCAGTTCACAGGGAGGGAGCGAAAAACTGTTTTTT.

This rearrangement joins TRBV19 to TRBJ2-1; 11 bases match TRBD2. Trimming at V came to 4 bases and at J to 0 bases, leaving 2 bases not matched to a gene. This CDR3 is built from 16 residues. Germline values: CDR1 LNHDA, CDR2 SQIVND (reference sequence). CDR3 bases: TGTGCCAGTAGTAATAGCGGGAGGGCCTCCTACAATGAGCAGTTCTTC. Translated: CASSNSGRASYNEQFF.

This chain links TRBV28 with TRBJ2-4; no definite D call. Trimming shortened V by 6 bases and J by 4 bases, and 10 bases separated the two germline ends. The CDR3 totals 13 residues. Germline V gene lookup returns CDR1 MDHEN and CDR2 SYDVKM. The CDR3 sequence: CASRVGGKNIQYF. CDR3 nucleotides: TGTGCCAGCAGAGTCGGCGGTAAAAACATTCAGTACTTC.

The chain uses TRBV5-4 and TRBJ1-4; no firm D call. Trimming pared 0 bases from V and 4 bases from J, leaving 7 bases between. Per germline, CDR1 SGHNT and CDR2 YYREEE (reference sequence). The length of the CDR3 is 14 residues. CDR3 DNA sequence: TGTGCCAGCAGCTTGGATGGCCGTAATGAAAAACTGTTTTTT. Its translation is CASSLDGRNEKLFF. Filled out from reference TRBV5-4 and TRBJ1-4, the complete variable domain reads ETGVTQSPTHLIKTRGQQVTLRCSSQSGHNTVSWYQQALGQGPQFIFQYYREEENGRGNFPPRFSGLQFPNYSSELNVNALELDDSALYLCASSLDGRNEKLFFGSGTQLSVL.